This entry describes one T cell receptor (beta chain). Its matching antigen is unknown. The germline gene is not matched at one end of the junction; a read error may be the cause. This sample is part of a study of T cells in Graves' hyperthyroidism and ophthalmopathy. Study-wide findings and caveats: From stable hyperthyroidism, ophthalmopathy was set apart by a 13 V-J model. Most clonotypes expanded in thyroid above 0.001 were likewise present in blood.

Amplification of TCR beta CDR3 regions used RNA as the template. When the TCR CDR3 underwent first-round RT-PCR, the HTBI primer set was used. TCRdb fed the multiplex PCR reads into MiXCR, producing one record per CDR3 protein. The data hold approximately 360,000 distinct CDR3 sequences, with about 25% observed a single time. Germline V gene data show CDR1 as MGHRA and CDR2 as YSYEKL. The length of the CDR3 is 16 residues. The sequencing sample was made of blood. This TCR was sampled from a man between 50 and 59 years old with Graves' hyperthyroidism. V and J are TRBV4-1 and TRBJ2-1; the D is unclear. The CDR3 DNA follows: TGTGCCAGCAGCCGAGAGGACCAAGCTCGAGGCAATGAGCAGTTCTTC. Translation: CASSREDQARGNEQFF.